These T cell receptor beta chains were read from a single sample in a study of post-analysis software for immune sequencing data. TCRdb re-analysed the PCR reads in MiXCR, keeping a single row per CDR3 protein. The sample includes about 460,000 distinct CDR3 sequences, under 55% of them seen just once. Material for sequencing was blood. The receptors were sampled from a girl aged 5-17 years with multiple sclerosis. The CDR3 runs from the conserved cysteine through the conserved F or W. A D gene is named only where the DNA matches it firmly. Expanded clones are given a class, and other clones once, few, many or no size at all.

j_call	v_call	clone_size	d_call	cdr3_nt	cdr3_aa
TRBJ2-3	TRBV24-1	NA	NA	TGTGCCTCCAGTGACATTCAGGGGTTCACAGATACGCAGTATTTT	CASSDIQGFTDTQYF
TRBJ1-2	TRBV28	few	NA	TGTGCCAGCAGTCGAACTCAGGTCGATGGCTACACCTTC	CASSRTQVDGYTF
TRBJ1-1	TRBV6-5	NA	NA	TGTGCCAGCAGTTACGATTATACAGGGATGACCACTGAAGCTTTCTTT	CASSYDYTGMTTEAFF
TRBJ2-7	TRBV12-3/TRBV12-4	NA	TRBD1	TGTGCCAGCAGTCCCGACCGGACAGGGGGCTCCGACGAGCAGTACTTC	CASSPDRTGGSDEQYF
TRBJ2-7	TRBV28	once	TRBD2	TGTGCCAGCAGTTCCCGCGGGGGGGCCTCCTACGAGCAGTACTTC	CASSSRGGASYEQYF
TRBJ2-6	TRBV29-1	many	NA	TGCAGCGCCGCCCTCCGGGGTACGTCCGGGGCCAACGTCCTGACTTTC	CSAALRGTSGANVLTF
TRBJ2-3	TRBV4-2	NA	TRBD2	TGTGCCAGCAGCCAAGACGGTAGCGGGTCGCCGGGCACAGATACGCAGTATTTT	CASSQDGSGSPGTDTQYF
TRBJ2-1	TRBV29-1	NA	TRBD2	TGCAGCGCCCGTGCTAGGGACTATTGGTACAATGAGCAGTTCTTC	CSARARDYWYNEQFF
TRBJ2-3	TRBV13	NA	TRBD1	TGTGCCAGCAGCTTGACAGGGGAGATAGACACAGATACGCAGTATTTT	CASSLTGEIDTDTQYF
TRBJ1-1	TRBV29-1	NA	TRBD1	TGCAGCGTTGCCACGACAGGGAGCTTTGAAGCTTTCTTT	CSVATTGSFEAFF
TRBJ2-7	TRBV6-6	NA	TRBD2	TGTGCCAGCAGTTACTACCCCAGGACTAGCGGCGAGCAGTACTTC	CASSYYPRTSGEQYF
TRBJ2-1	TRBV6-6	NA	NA	TGTGCCAGCAGTTACTTTAGGTTGAGTACAACCGAGCAGTTCTTC	CASSYFRLSTTEQFF
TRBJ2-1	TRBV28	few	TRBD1	TGTGCCAGCAGTTTCGGGGCAGGGGGAAGGAGCTCCTACAATGAGCAGTTCTTC	CASSFGAGGRSSYNEQFF
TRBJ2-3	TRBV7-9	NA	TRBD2	TGTGCCAGCAGCCCCACACTAGCGGGACGGGGAGATACGCAGTATTTT	CASSPTLAGRGDTQYF
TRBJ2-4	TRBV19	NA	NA	TGTGCCAGTAGTAGCAGGGTAGCCAAAAACATTCAGTACTTC	CASSSRVAKNIQYF
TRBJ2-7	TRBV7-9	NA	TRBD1	TGTGCCAGCAGCTGGGAGGACAGGGGCTACGAGCAGTACTTC	CASSWEDRGYEQYF
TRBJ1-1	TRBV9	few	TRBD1	TGTGCCAGCAGCAGGGGACAGATGAACACTGAAGCTTTCTTT	CASSRGQMNTEAFF
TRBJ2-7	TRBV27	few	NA	TGTGCCAGCAGCAATAATCGGTTTGGGTACGAGCAGTACTTT	CASSNNRFGYEQYF
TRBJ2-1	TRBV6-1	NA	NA	TGTGCCAGCCTTTACTCAGGGTCCGGTGAGCAGTTCTTC	CASLYSGSGEQFF
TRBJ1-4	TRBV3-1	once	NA	TGTGCCAGCAGCCAAGGGCGGGGTGTCGGGTATGAAAAACTGTTTTTT	CASSQGRGVGYEKLFF
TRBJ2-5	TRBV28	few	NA	TGTGCCAGCAGACTCATTGACGGCCAAGAGACCCAGTACTTC	CASRLIDGQETQYF
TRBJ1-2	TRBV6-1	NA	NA	TGTGCCAGCAGCCAGGATCAGCCTAACTATGGCTACACCTTC	CASSQDQPNYGYTF
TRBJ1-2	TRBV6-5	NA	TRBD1	TGTGCCAGCAGTACAGGGGGCTTTCGTGGCTACACCTTC	CASSTGGFRGYTF
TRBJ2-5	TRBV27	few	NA	TGTGCCAGTACCTCATGGGCGGCTCAAGAGACCCAGTACTTC	CASTSWAAQETQYF
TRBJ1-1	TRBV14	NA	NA	TGTGCCAGCAGCCAAGAGTACGGGCCCCATGAAGCTTTCTTT	CASSQEYGPHEAFF
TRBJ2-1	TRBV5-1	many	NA	TGCGCCAGCAGCTTGGACTACAACAATGAGCAGTTCTTC	CASSLDYNNEQFF
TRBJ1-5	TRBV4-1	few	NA	TGCGCCAGCAGCCAGGGGAATAGCAATCAGCCCCAGCATTTT	CASSQGNSNQPQHF
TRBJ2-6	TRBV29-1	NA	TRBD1	TGCAGCGTTGAAGCGACAGGGGGAAACTCTGGGGCCAACGTCCTGACTTTC	CSVEATGGNSGANVLTF
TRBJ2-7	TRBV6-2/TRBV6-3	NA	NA	TGTGCCAGCAGAACCCAAAATCGCCAGGGGACCTACGAGCAGTACTTC	CASRTQNRQGTYEQYF
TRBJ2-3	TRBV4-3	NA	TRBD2	TGCGCCAGCAGCCTATTAGCGGGAGCGGCAGATACGCAGTATTTT	CASSLLAGAADTQYF
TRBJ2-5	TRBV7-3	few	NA	TGTGCCAGCAGCTTAAGCCAAGAAGAGACCCAGTACTTC	CASSLSQEETQYF
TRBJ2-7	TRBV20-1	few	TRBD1	TGCAGTGCTCGAGGACAGGTGGGGCGCGAGCAGTACTTC	CSARGQVGREQYF
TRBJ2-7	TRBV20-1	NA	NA	TGCAGTGCTAGACAGCCTACTAGATACGAGCAGTACTTC	CSARQPTRYEQYF
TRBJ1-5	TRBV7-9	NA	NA	TGTGCCAGCAGCTCCGCGGCAGGGGTGCCCCAGCATTTT	CASSSAAGVPQHF
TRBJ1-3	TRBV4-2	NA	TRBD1	TGTGCCAGCAGCCAGGAACAGGGGTCTGGAAACACCATATATTTT	CASSQEQGSGNTIYF
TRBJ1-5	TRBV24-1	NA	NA	TGTGCCACCAGTGATGCCAAGGAGCAGCCCCAGCATTTT	CATSDAKEQPQHF
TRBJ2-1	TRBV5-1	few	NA	TGCGCCAGCAGCTTGGAAGTGGTAGGGGATACGGGGTACAATGAGCAGTTCTTC	CASSLEVVGDTGYNEQFF
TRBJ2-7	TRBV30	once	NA	TGTGCCTGGAGTTACGCATTGAGGGTGAAGGGATCCTACGAGCAGTACTTC	CAWSYALRVKGSYEQYF
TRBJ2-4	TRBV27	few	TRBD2	TGTGCCAGCAGTTACGGACTAGCGGGAGTTGAGCAGTACTTC	CASSYGLAGVEQYF
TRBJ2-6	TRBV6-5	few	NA	TGTGCCAGCAGTTACCCTCCGGGAACCGACTCTGGGGCCAACGTCCTGACTTTC	CASSYPPGTDSGANVLTF
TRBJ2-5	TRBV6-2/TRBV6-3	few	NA	TGTGCCAGCAGTTACCTGGAGGGGAAGACCCAGTACTTC	CASSYLEGKTQYF
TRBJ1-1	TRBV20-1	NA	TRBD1	TGCAGTGCCAGGGGGGGCGCTGAAGCTTTCTTT	CSARGGAEAFF
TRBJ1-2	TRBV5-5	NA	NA	TGTGCCAGCAGCTTGGATCTGGCCAACTATGGCTACACCTTC	CASSLDLANYGYTF
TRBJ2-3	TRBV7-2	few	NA	TGTGCCAGCAGCTTCCGGGTCGGGACCAGCACAGATACGCAGTATTTT	CASSFRVGTSTDTQYF
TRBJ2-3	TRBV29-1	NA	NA	TGCAGCGTGGGGTTATTGGGCACAGATACGCAGTATTTT	CSVGLLGTDTQYF